The present T cell receptor (beta chain) was sequenced within a study of blood T cells in healthy people across ages. This clonotype has only a few counts. Together with a sample-barcoded 5' primer, a J-beta primer mix was included in a second PCR lasting roughly 7 to 11 cycles. TCRdb re-derived calls from the 5' RACE reads in MiXCR, one entry per CDR3 protein. This table has around 780,000 distinct CDR3 sequences, approximately 24% appearing once. The same sample was also used in a study of T cells of mothers and their children. That study adds: Each mother gave over 8 million TCR beta CDR3 reads; each child, a few million. Unrelated pairs and related pairs have their TCR recombination output shaped similarly by thymic selection. Normalized overlap was always slightly, never significantly, higher in related than unrelated mother-child pairs.

This TCR came from a boy younger than 18 in good health. The specimen sequenced was blood.

CDR3 amino acids: CAGRTGANYGYTF. CDR3 DNA sequence: TGCGCCGGAAGGACGGGAGCTAACTATGGCTACACCTTC. This chain uses TRBV5-1 with TRBJ1-2; D remains ambiguous. Per germline, CDR1 SGHRS and CDR2 YFSETQ. The V and J ends lost 10 bases and 0 bases respectively, with 13 bases between them. There are 13 residues in the CDR3.